These T cell receptor beta chains were read from a single sample in a study of T cells in Graves' hyperthyroidism and ophthalmopathy. TCRdb re-derived calls from the multiplex PCR reads in MiXCR, one entry per CDR3 protein. This sample carries 550,000 to 650,000 distinct CDR3 sequences, approximately 14% of them seen once, and the ten largest clones take less than 6%. The material sequenced was blood. These receptor sequences come from a woman aged 25 to 45 with Graves' hyperthyroidism that later progressed to Graves' ophthalmopathy. Both conserved end residues are part of each CDR3. D genes are given only for firm matches. Size is stated for part of the rows, as once, few or many counts, or as a class when the clone is expanded.

cdr3_nt cdr3_aa clone_size j_call v_call d_call
TGTGCCAGCAGAACAGGGGATCAGCCCCAGCATTTT CASRTGDQPQHF many TRBJ1-5 TRBV28 TRBD1
TGTGCCAGCAGCTCCCGGACTAGCGGGAGAGGTTATAAGGAGACCCAGTACTTC CASSSRTSGRGYKETQYF - TRBJ2-5 TRBV11-2 TRBD2
TGTGCCAGCAGTCGACAGGAGAATAACTATGGCTACACCTTC CASSRQENNYGYTF many TRBJ1-2 TRBV9 -
TGTGCCAGCAGTCGTATAAATGAGCAGTTCTTC CASSRINEQFF many TRBJ2-1 TRBV7-2 -
TGTGCCTGGAGTGACCGACAGGGGATAAATTCACCCCTCCACTTT CAWSDRQGINSPLHF - TRBJ1-6 TRBV30 TRBD1
TGTGCCAGCAGCAACAGGGGGCCCGAGACCCAGTACTTC CASSNRGPETQYF few TRBJ2-5 TRBV28 TRBD1
TGTGCCAGCATCCCAGCGGGAGAGGGTGAGCAGTTCTTC CASIPAGEGEQFF once TRBJ2-1 TRBV7-2 TRBD2
TGCAGTGCTAGAGATCCTTCCGGGACTAGCGGATACAATGAGCAGTTCTTC CSARDPSGTSGYNEQFF many TRBJ2-1 TRBV20-1 TRBD2
TGTGCCAGCCGCAGAATGTCCCCATCGAACACCGGGGAGCTGTTTTTT CASRRMSPSNTGELFF - TRBJ2-2 TRBV27 -
TGTGCCAGCAGCGCAGAATTACAGGGGTTGAGCACTGAAGCTTTCTTT CASSAELQGLSTEAFF many TRBJ1-1 TRBV9 TRBD1
TGTGCCAGCAGCCGGACTTCTAGCACCGATTACAATGAGCAGTTCTTC CASSRTSSTDYNEQFF many TRBJ2-1 TRBV3-1 -
TGCAGTGCTAGAGCCCCCGCGCAAGGGTTGGGAAGCTCCTACGAGCAGTACTTC CSARAPAQGLGSSYEQYF - TRBJ2-7 TRBV20-1 -
TGTGCCAGCATGTGGACTGGAAGCACAGATACGCAGTATTTT CASMWTGSTDTQYF many TRBJ2-3 TRBV27 -
TGTGCCAGCAAACGTTCACAGGGTTCGAACACCGGGGAGCTGTTTTTT CASKRSQGSNTGELFF - TRBJ2-2 TRBV12-3/TRBV12-4 -